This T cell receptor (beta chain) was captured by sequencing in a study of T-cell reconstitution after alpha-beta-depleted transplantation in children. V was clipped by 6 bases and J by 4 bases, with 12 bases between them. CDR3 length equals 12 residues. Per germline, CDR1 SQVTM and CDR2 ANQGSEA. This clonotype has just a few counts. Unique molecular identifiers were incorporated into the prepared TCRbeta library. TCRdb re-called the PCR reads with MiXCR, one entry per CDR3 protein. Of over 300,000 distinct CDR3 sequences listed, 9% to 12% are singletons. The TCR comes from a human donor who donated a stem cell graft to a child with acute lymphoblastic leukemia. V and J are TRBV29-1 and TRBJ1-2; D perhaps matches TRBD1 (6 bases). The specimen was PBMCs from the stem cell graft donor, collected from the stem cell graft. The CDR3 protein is CSVPGAVYGYTF. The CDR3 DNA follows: TGCAGCGTCCCAGGGGCTGTCTATGGCTACACCTTC.